This T cell receptor (beta chain) was captured in a study of cytomegalovirus exposure and HLA in healthy donors. As to this clone: Antigen: not known.

Findings and limits, study-wide: Within a later analysis, the majority of CMV-associated TCR beta chains appeared HLA-restricted.

PCR involved 60 Vbeta and 13 Jbeta primers. Method: immunoSEQ multiplex PCR; TCRdb's copy keeps in-frame clones and lacks some. This repertoire shows 130,000 or so clones, 60% to 85% found once; its top ten account for around 1.9%. Sequences were obtained from PBMCs. The source is a man in his forties in good health and CMV-seronegative.

This CDR3 is CASSLDWGTDTQYF. CDR3 bases: TGCGCCAGCAGCTTAGACTGGGGCACAGATACGCAGTATTTT. The chain links TRBV5-1 to TRBJ2-3; no clear D gene. Germline values: CDR1 SGHRS, CDR2 YFSETQ. Trimming took off 2 bases at V and 1 base at J, with 8 bases between the two ends. The CDR3 length is 14 residues. The variable domain in full, completed from reference TRBV5-1 and TRBJ2-3, reads KAGVTQTPRYLIKTRGQQVTLSCSPISGHRSVSWYQQTPGQGLQFLFEYFSETQRNKGNFPGRFSGRQFSNSRSEMNVSTLELGDSALYLCASSLDWGTDTQYFGPGTRLTVL.